Detailed here is one TCR beta chain. The antigen is unknown. These data belong to a study of shared clonotypes between healthy human individuals. Study-level background: Three CD4 naive, three CD4 memory, two CD8 naive and one CD8 memory plate were used per donor.

The CDR3 spans 13 residues. The V end was cut by 3 bases, the J end by 0 bases, with 5 bases between. Germline CDR1 and CDR2: MNHEY and SMNVEV (reference sequence). Findings and limits, study-wide: Naive CD4 clonotype sharing across a few donors was about 5%.

Authors' analysis steps: There were no quality scores in the junction-only immunoSEQ sequences, so filtering differed. Data came from immunoSEQ multiplex PCR; TCRdb stores just in-frame clones and leaves some out. V and J calls and clone size are given by that table; D and trimming were obtained from the DNA. The sample has around 700,000 clones, around 72% seen once. This chain joins TRBV27 and TRBJ1-2; D gene ambiguous. Sequenced sample: memory CD4+ T cells sorted from blood. Noted subset: CD45RA-negative fraction. The sequence was collected from a woman in her twenties or thirties in good health. DNA of the CDR3: TGTGCCAGCAGTTTCGACCCTAACTATGGCTACACCTTC. Translated: CASSFDPNYGYTF.